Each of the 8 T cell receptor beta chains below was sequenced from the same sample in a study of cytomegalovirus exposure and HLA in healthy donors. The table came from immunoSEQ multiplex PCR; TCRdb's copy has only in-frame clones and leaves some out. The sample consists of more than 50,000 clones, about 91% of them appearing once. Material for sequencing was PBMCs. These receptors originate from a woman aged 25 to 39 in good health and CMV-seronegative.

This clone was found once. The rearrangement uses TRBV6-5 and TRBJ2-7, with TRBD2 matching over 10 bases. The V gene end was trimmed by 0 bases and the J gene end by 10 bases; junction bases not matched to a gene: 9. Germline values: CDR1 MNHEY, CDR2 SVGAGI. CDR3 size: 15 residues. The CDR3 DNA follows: TGTGCCAGCAGTTACTCGACCGCTAGCGGGAGCCACCAGTACTTC. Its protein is CASSYSTASGSHQYF.

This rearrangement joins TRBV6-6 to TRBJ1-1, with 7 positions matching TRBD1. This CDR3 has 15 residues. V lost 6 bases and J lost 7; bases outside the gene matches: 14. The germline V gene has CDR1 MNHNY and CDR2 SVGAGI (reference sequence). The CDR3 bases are TGTGCCAGCAGCCGTCCCCCAGGGGCAGGGGGTGAAGCTTTCTTT. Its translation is CASSRPPGAGGEAFF.

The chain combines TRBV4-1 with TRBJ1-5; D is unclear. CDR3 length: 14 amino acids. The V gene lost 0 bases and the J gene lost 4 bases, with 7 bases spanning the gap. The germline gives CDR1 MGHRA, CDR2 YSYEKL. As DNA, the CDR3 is TGCGCCAGCAGCCAAGAGGGAGGGAATCAGCCCCAGCATTTT. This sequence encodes CASSQEGGNQPQHF.

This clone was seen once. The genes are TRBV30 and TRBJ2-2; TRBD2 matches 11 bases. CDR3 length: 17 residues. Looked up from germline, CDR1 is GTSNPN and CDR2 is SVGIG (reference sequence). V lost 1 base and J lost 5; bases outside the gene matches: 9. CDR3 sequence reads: CAWSGVAGGPGTGELFF. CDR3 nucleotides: TGTGCCTGGAGTGGAGTAGCGGGAGGGCCGGGAACCGGGGAGCTGTTTTTT. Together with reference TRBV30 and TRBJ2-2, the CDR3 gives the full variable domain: SQTIHQWPATLVQPVGSPLSLECTVEGTSNPNLYWYRQAAGRGLQLLFYSVGIGQISSEVPQNLSASRPQDRQFILSSKKLLLSDSGFYLCAWSGVAGGPGTGELFFGEGSRLTVL.

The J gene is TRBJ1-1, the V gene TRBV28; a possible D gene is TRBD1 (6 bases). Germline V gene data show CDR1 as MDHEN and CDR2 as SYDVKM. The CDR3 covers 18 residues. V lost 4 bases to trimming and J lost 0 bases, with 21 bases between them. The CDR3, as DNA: TGTGCCAGCAGTTCCTATCCCCAGGGGACCCACATGAACACTGAAGCTTTCTTT. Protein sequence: CASSSYPQGTHMNTEAFF.

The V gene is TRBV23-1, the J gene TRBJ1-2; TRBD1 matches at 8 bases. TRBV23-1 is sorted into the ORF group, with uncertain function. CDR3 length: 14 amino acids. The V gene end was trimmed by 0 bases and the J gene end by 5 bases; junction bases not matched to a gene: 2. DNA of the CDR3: TGCGCCAGCAGTCAATCGGACAGGGCTTATGGCTACACCTTC. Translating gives CASSQSDRAYGYTF.

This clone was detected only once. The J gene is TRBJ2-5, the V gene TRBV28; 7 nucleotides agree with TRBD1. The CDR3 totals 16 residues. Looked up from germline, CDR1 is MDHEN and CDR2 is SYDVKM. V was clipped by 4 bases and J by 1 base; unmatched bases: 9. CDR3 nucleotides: TGTGCCAGCAGTTCCCCGACAGGGAGAAGCCAAGAGACCCAGTACTTC. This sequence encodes CASSSPTGRSQETQYF.

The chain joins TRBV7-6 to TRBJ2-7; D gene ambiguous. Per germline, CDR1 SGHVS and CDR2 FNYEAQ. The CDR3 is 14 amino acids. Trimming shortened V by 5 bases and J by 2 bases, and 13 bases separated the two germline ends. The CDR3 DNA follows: TGTGCCAGCAGCCAGGCCCCCACCACCTACGAGCAGTACTTC. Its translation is CASSQAPTTYEQYF.